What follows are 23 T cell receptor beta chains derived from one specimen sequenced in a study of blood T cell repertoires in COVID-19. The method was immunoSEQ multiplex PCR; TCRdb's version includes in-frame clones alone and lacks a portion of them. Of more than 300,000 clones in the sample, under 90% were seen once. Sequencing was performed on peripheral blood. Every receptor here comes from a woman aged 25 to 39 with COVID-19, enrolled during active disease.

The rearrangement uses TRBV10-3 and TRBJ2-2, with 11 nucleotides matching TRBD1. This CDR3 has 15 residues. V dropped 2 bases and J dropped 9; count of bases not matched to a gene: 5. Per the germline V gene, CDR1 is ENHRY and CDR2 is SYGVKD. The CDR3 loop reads CAISEPGQGAWELFF. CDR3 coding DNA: TGTGCCATCAGTGAGCCTGGACAGGGGGCTTGGGAGCTGTTTTTT.

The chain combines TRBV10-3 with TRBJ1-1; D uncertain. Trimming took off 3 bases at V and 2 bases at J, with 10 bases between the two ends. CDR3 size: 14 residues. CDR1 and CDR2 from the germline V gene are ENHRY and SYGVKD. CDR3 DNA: TGTGCCATCAGTGACTTAACGGGAAACACTGAAGCTTTCTTT. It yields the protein CAISDLTGNTEAFF.

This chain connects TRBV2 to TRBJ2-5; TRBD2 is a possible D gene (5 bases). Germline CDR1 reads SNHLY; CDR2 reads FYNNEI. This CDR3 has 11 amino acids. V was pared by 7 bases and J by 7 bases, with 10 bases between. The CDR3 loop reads CASIVASTQYF. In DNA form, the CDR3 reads TGTGCCAGCATCGTAGCGTCGACCCAGTACTTC.

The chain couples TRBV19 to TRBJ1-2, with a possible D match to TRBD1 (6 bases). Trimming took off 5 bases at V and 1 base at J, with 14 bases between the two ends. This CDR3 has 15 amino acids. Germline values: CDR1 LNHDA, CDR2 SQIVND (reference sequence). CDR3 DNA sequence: TGTGCCAGTAGTTCGACAGGCCACCTTAACTATGGCTACACCTTC. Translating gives CASSSTGHLNYGYTF.

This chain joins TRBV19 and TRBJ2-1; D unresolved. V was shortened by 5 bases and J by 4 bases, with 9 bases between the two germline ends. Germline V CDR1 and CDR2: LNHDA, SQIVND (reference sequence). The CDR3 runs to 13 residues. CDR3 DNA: TGTGCCAGTAGTCAGTCCGCATACAATGAGCAGTTCTTC. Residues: CASSQSAYNEQFF.

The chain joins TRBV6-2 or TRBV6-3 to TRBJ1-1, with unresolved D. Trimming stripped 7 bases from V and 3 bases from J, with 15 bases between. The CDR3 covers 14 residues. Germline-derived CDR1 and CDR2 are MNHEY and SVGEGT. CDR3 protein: CASTPLSSDTEAFF. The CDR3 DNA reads TGTGCCAGCACCCCCCTCAGTTCCGACACTGAAGCTTTCTTT.

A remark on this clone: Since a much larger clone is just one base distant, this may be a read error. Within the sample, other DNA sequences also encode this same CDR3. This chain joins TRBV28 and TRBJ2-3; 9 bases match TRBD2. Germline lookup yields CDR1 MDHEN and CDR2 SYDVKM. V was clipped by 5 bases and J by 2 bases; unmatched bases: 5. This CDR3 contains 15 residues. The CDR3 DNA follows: TGTGCCAGCAGTCTAGGCGGGGGGGCCACAGATACGCAGTATTTT. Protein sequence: CASSLGGGATDTQYF.

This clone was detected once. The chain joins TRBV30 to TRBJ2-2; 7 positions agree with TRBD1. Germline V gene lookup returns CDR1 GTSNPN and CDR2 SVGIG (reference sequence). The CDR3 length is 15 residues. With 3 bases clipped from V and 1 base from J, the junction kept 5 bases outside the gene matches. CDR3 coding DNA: TGTGCCTGGAGGACCGGGACAGTGAACACCGGGGAGCTGTTTTTT. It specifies CAWRTGTVNTGELFF.

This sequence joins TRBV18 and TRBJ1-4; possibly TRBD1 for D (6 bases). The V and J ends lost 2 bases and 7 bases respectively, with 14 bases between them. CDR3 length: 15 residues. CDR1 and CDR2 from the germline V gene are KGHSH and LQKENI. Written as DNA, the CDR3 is TGTGCCAGCTCACCAGGGCAGGGGCTATTTGAAAAACTGTTTTTT. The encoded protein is CASSPGQGLFEKLFF.

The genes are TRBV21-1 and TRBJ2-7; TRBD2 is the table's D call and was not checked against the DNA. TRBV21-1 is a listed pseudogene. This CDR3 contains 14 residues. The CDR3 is CASSKTGGGYEQYF. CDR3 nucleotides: TGTGCCAGCAGCAAAACGGGAGGCGGCTACGAGCAGTACTTC.

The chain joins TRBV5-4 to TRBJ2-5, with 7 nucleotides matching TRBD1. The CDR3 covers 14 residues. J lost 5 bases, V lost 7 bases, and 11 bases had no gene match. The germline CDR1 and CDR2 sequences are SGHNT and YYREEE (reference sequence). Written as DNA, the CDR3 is TGTGCCAGCTCCACCGAGGGGGCACGGGAGACCCAGTACTTC. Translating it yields CASSTEGARETQYF.

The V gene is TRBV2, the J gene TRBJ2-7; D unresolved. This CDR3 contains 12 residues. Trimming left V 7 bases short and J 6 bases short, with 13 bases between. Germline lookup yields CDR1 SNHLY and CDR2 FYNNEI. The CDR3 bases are TGTGCCAGCAAAGTTATTCCTATCGAGCAGTACGTC. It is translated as CASKVIPIEQYV.

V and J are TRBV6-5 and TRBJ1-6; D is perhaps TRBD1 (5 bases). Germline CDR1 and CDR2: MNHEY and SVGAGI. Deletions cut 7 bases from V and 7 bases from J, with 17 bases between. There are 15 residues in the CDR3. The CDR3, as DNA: TGTGCCAGCACAACAGGAGGGAGACGGAATTCACCCCTCCACTTT. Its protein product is CASTTGGRRNSPLHF.

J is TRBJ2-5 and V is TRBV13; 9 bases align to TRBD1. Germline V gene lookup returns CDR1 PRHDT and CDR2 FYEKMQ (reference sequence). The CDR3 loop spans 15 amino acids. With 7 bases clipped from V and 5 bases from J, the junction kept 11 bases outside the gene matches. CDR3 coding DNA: TGTGCCAGCATGAGGAGGACAGGGGCGGGGGAGACCCAGTACTTC. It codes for CASMRRTGAGETQYF.

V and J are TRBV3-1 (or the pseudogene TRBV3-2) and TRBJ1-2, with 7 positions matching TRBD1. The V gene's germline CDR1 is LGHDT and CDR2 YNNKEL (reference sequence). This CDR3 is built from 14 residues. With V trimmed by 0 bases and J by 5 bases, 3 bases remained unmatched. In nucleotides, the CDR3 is TGTGCCAGCAGCCAAGAAGAACAGGGGTATGGCTACACCTTC. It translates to CASSQEEQGYGYTF.

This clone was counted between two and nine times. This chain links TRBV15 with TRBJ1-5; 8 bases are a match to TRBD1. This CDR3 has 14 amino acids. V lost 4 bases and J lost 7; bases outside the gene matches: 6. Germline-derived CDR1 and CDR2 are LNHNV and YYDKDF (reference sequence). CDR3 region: CATSTSGGSQPQHF. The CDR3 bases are TGTGCCACCAGCACCTCAGGGGGCAGCCAGCCCCAGCATTTT.

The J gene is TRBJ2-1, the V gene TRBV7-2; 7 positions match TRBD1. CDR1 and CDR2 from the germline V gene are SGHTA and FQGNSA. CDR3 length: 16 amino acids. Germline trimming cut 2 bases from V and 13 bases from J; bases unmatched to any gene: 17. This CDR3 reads CASSLWGRGIQTHQFF. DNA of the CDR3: TGTGCCAGCAGCTTATGGGGCAGGGGGATACAAACCCACCAGTTCTTC.

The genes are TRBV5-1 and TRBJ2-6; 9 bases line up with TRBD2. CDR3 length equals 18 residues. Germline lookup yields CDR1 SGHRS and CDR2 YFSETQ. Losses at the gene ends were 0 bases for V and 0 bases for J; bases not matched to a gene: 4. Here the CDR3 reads CASSLAPAGGSGANVLTF. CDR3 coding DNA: TGCGCCAGCAGCTTGGCCCCAGCGGGGGGCTCTGGGGCCAACGTCCTGACTTTC.

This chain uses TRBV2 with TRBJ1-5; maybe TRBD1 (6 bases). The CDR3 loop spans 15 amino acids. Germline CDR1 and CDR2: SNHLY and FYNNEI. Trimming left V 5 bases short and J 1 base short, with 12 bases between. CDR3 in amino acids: CASSSGTWSNQPQHF. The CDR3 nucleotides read TGTGCCAGCAGTTCAGGGACATGGAGCAATCAGCCCCAGCATTTT.

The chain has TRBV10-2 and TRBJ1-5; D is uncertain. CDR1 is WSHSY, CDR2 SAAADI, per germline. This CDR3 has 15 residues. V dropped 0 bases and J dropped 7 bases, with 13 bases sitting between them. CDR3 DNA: TGCGCCAGCAGTGAGTCGGGTGGGAGTGGGCAGCCCCAGCATTTT. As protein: CASSESGGSGQPQHF.

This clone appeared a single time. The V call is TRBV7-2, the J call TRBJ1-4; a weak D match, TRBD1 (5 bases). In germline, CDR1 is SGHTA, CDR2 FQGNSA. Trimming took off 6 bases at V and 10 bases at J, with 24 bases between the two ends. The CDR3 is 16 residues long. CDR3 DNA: TGTGCCAGCAGTCCGGGACTCTCCTCTTGGTTCGGAAAACTGTTTTTT. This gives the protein CASSPGLSSWFGKLFF.

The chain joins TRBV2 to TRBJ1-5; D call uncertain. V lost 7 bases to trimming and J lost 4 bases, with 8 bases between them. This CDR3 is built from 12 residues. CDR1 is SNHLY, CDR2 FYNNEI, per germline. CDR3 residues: CASNAGNQPQHF. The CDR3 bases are TGTGCCAGCAACGCGGGGAATCAGCCCCAGCATTTT.

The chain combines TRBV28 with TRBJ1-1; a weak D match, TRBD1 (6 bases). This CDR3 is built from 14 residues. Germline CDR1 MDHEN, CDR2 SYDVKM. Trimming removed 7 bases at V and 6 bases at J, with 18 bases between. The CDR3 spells CASMGARGRAEAFF. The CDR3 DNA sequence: TGTGCCAGCATGGGGGCCAGGGGTCGGGCTGAAGCTTTCTTT.